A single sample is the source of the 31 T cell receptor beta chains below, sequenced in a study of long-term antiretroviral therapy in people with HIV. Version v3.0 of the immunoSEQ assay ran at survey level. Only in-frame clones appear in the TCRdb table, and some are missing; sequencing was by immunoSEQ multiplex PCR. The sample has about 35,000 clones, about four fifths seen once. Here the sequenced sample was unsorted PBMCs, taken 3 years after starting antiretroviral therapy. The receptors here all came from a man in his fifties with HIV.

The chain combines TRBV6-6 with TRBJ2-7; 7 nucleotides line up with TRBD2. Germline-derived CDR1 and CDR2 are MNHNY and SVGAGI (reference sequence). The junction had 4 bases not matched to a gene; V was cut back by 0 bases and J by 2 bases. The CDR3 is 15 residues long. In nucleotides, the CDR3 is TGTGCCAGCAGTTACTCGTCGGGGGGAGCCTACGAGCAGTACTTC. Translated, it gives CASSYSSGGAYEQYF.

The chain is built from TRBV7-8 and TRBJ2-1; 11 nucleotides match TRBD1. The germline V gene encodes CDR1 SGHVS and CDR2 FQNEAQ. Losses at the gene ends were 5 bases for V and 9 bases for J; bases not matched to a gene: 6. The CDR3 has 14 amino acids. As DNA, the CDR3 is TGTGCCAGCAGCCAGAGGACAGGGGGCGGTGAGCAGTTCTTC. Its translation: CASSQRTGGGEQFF.

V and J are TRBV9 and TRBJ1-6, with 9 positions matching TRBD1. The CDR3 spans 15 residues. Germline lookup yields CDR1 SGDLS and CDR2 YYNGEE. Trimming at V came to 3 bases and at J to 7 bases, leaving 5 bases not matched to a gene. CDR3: CASSGGQGTNSPLHF. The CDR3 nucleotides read TGTGCCAGCAGCGGCGGACAGGGGACCAATTCACCCCTCCACTTT.

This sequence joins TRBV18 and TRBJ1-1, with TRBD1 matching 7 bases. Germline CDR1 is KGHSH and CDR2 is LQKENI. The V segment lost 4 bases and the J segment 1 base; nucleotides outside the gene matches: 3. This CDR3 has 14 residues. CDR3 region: CASSRAGGNTEAFF. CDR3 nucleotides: TGTGCCAGCTCACGGGCAGGGGGGAACACTGAAGCTTTCTTT. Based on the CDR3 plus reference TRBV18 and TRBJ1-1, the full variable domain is NAGVMQNPRHLVRRRGQEARLRCSPMKGHSHVYWYRQLPEEGLKFMVYLQKENIIDESGMPKERFSAEFPKEGPSILRIQQVVRGDSAAYFCASSRAGGNTEAFFGQGTRLTVV.

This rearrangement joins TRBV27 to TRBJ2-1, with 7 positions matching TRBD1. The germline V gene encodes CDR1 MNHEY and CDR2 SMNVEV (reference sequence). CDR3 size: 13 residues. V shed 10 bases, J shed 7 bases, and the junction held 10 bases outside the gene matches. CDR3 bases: TGTGCCACCCGACAGGGTGGCTGGAATGAGCAGTTCTTC. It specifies CATRQGGWNEQFF.

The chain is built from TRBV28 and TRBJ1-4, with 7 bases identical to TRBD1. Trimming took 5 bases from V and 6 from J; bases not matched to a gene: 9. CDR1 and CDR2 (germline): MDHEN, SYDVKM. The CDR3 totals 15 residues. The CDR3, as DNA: TGTGCCAGCAGTCCCCACAGGGGAGGGGATGAAAAACTGTTTTTT. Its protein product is CASSPHRGGDEKLFF. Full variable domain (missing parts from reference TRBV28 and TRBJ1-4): DVKVTQSSRYLVKRTGEKVFLECVQDMDHENMFWYRQDPGLGLRLIYFSYDVKMKEKGDIPEGYSVSREKKERFSLILESASTNQTSMYLCASSPHRGGDEKLFFGSGTQLSVL.

The CDR3 sequence: CASSLGTGERADTQYF. Written as DNA, the CDR3 is TGTGCCAGCAGTTTAGGAACAGGGGAAAGAGCAGATACGCAGTATTTT. The chain recombines TRBV28 with TRBJ2-3, with 7 bases aligning to TRBD1. With 2 bases clipped from V and 4 bases from J, the junction kept 9 bases outside the gene matches. The CDR3 is 16 amino acids. CDR1 and CDR2 from the germline V gene are MDHEN and SYDVKM.

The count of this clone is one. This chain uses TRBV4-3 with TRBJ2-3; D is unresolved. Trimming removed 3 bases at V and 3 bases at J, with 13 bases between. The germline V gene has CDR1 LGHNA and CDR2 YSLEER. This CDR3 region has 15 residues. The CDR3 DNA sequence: TGCGCCAGCAGCCAGGACCCAATGGGGACAGATACGCAGTATTTT. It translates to CASSQDPMGTDTQYF.

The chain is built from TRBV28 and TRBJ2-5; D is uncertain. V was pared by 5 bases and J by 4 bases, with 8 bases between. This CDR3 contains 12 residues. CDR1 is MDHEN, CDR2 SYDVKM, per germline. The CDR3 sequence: CASSVPLETQYF. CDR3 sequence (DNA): TGTGCCAGCAGTGTTCCCCTAGAGACCCAGTACTTC.

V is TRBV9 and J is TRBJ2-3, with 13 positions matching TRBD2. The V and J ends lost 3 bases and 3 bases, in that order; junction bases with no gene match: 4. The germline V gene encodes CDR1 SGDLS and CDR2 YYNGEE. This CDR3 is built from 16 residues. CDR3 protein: CASSEGTSGITDTQYF. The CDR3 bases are TGTGCCAGCAGCGAAGGGACTAGCGGGATTACAGATACGCAGTATTTT.

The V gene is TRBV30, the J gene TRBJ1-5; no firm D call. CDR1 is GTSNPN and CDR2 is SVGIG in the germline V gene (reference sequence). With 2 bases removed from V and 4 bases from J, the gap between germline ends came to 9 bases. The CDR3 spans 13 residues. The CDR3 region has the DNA TGTGCCTGGAGTCGGCAGATGAATCAGCCCCAGCATTTT. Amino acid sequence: CAWSRQMNQPQHF.

This CDR3 is CATSRGASEVTDTQYF. The CDR3, as DNA: TGTGCCACCAGCAGAGGGGCTAGCGAGGTCACAGATACGCAGTATTTT. The chain combines TRBV15 with TRBJ2-3, with D possibly being TRBD2 (6 bases). The CDR3 totals 16 residues. The V end lost 1 base, the J end lost 2 bases, and 13 bases lay between the germline ends. The germline CDR1 and CDR2 sequences are LNHNV and YYDKDF (reference sequence).

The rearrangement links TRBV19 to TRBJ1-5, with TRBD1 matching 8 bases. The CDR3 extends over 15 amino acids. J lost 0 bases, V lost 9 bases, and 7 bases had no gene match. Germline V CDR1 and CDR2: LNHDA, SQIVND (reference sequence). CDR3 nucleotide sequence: TGTGCCAGCGGACAGGGAGGGTATAGCAATCAGCCCCAGCATTTT. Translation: CASGQGGYSNQPQHF.

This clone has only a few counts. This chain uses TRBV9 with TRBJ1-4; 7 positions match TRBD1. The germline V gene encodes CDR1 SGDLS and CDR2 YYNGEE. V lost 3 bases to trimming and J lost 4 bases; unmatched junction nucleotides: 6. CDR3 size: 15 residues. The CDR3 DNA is TGTGCCAGCAGCGACCTCCGGGACAGTAATGAAAAACTGTTTTTT. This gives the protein CASSDLRDSNEKLFF. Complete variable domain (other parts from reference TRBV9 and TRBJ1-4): DSGVTQTPKHLITATGQRVTLRCSPRSGDLSVYWYQQSLDQGLQFLIQYYNGEERAKGNILERFSAQQFPDLHSELNLSSLELGDSALYFCASSDLRDSNEKLFFGSGTQLSVL.

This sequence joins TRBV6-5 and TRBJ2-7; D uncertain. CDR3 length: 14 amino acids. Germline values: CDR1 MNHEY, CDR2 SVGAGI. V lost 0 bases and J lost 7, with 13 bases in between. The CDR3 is CASSYSMAETEQYF. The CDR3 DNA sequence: TGTGCCAGCAGTTACTCGATGGCGGAGACGGAGCAGTACTTC.

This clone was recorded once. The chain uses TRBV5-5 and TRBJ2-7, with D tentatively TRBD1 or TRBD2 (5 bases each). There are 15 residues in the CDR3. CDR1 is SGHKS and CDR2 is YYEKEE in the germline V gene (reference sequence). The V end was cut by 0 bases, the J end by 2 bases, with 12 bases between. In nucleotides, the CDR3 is TGTGCCAGCAGCTTGGGGCCCGGGACCCCCTACGAGCAGTACTTC. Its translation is CASSLGPGTPYEQYF.

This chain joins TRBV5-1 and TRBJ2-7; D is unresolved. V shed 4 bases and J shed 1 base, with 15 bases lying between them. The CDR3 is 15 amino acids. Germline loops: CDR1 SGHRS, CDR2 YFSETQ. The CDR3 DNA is TGCGCCAGCAGCCCCGCCCTGACACTATCCTACGAGCAGTACTTC. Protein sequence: CASSPALTLSYEQYF.

The chain's CDR3 is CSVRDISEQFF. CDR3 bases: TGCAGCGTCCGCGACATCAGTGAGCAGTTCTTC. The chain couples TRBV29-1 to TRBJ2-1, with D uncertain. V lost 6 bases and J 9 bases, leaving 12 bases between the germline ends. The CDR3 loop spans 11 amino acids. CDR1 SQVTM and CDR2 ANQGSEA come from the germline V gene.

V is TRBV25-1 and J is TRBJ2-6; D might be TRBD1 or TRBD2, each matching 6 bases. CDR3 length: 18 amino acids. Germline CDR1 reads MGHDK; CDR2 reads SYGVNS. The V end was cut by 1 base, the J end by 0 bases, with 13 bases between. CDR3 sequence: CASSEFGGGSSGANVLTF. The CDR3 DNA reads TGTGCCAGCAGTGAATTTGGAGGGGGAAGCTCTGGGGCCAACGTCCTGACTTTC.

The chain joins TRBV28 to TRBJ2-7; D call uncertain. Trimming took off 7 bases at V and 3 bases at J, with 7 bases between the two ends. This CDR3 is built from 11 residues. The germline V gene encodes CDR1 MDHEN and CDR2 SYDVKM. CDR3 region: CASNQFYEQYF. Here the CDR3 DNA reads TGTGCCAGCAACCAGTTCTACGAGCAGTACTTC. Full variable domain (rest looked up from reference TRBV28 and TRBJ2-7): DVKVTQSSRYLVKRTGEKVFLECVQDMDHENMFWYRQDPGLGLRLIYFSYDVKMKEKGDIPEGYSVSREKKERFSLILESASTNQTSMYLCASNQFYEQYFGPGTRLTVT.

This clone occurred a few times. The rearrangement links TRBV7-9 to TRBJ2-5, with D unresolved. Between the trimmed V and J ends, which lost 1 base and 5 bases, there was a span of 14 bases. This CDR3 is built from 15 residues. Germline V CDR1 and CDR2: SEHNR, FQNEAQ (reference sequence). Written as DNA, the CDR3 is TGTGCCAGCAGCTTAGTGAAAGGCGTGGTGGAGACCCAGTACTTC. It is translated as CASSLVKGVVETQYF.

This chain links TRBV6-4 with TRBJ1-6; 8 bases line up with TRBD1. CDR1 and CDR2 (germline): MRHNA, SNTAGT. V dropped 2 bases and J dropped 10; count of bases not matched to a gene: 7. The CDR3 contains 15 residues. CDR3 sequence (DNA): TGTGCCAGCAGTGACCGCGGGACAGGAGGGTCACCCCTCCACTTT. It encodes CASSDRGTGGSPLHF.

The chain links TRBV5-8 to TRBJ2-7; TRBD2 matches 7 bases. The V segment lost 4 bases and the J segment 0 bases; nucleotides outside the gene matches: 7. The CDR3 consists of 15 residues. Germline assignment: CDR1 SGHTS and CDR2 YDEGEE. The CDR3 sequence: CASSPWGGSSYEQYF. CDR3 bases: TGTGCCAGCAGCCCGTGGGGAGGGAGCTCCTACGAGCAGTACTTC.

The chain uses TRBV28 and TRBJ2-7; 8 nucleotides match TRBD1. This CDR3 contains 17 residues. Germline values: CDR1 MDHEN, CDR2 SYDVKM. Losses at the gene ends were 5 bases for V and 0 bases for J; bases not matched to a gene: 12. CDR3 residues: CASSLFRDRRSSYEQYF. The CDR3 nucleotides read TGTGCCAGCAGTCTATTCCGGGACAGGCGTAGCTCCTACGAGCAGTACTTC.

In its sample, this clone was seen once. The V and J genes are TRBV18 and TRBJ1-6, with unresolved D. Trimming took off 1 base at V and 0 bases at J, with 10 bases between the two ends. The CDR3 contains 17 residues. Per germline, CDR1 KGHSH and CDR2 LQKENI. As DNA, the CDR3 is TGTGCCAGCTCACCACAGAAGGGAAGCTCCTATAATTCACCCCTCCACTTT. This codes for CASSPQKGSSYNSPLHF.

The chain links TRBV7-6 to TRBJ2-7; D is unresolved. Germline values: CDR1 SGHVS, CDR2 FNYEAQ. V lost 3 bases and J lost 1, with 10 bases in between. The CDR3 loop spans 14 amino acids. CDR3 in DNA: TGTGCCAGCAGCTTTAGAAGCCAATCCTACGAGCAGTACTTC. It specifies CASSFRSQSYEQYF.

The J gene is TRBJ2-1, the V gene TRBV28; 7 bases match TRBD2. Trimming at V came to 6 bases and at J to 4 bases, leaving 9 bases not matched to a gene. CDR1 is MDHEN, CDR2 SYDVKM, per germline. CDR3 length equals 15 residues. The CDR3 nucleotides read TGTGCCAGCAGCCGGGGGGACTCCGTATACAATGAGCAGTTCTTC. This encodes CASSRGDSVYNEQFF.

CDR3 sequence: CAISDPYSGANVLTF. CDR3 coding DNA: TGTGCCATCAGTGACCCATACTCTGGGGCCAACGTCCTGACTTTC. The rearrangement joins TRBV10-3 to TRBJ2-6; D is undetermined. From germline, CDR1 is ENHRY and CDR2 SYGVKD. The CDR3 sequence is 15 residues long. The V gene lost 3 bases and the J gene lost 0 bases, with 6 bases spanning the gap.

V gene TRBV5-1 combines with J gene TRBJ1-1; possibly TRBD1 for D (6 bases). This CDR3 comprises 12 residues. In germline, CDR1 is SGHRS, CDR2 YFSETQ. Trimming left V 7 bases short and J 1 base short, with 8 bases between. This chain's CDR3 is CASGTQNTEAFF. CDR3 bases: TGCGCCAGCGGGACACAGAACACTGAAGCTTTCTTT.

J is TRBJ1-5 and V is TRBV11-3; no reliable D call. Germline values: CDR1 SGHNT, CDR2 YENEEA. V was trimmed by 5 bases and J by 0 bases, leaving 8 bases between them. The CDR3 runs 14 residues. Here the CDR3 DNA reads TGTGCCAGCAGCGCCCTTTATAGCAATCAGCCCCAGCATTTT. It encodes CASSALYSNQPQHF.

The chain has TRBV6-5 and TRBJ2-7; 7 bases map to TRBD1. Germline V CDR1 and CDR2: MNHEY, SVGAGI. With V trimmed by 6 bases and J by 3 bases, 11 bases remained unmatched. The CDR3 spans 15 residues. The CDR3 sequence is CASSDPGTALYEQYF. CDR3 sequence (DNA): TGTGCCAGCAGCGACCCCGGGACAGCACTCTACGAGCAGTACTTC.